This entry lists 7 T cell receptor beta chains sequenced from one sample in a study of cytomegalovirus exposure and HLA in healthy donors. The PCR was carried out with 60 Vbeta primers and 13 Jbeta primers. Sequencing used immunoSEQ multiplex PCR; TCRdb keeps in-frame clones, though not all of them. The data contain about 160,000 clones, around 85% of them singletons. Sequenced input: PBMCs. The receptors derive from a young woman in good health and CMV-seronegative.

The chain employs TRBV19 and TRBJ1-2; tentatively, D is TRBD1 (6 bases). This CDR3 region has 14 residues. Per the germline V gene, CDR1 is LNHDA and CDR2 is SQIVND (reference sequence). Trimming removed 8 bases from V and 8 bases from J, with 21 bases in between. The chain's CDR3 is CASSPGNRVEGYTF. As DNA, the CDR3 is TGTGCCAGTTCCCCGGGGAACAGGGTGGAGGGCTACACCTTC.

The DNA for the CDR3 is TGTGCCAGCTCACCACCTTCTGCGGGGGCCTCTCAGTTCTTC. It encodes CASSPPSAGASQFF. V and J are TRBV18 and TRBJ2-1, with a tentative D call TRBD2 (7 bases). CDR1 is KGHSH, CDR2 LQKENI, per germline. This CDR3 contains 14 residues. V lost 0 bases, J lost 13 bases, and 16 bases lay in between.

The gene calls are TRBV5-1 and TRBJ1-2, with unresolved D. CDR1 SGHRS and CDR2 YFSETQ come from the germline V gene. The ends were cut back, 0 bases at V and 5 bases at J, with 8 bases in the middle. CDR3 size: 13 residues. CDR3 DNA sequence: TGCGCCAGCAGCTTGGAACGACAATATGGCTACACCTTC. Its translation is CASSLERQYGYTF.

This clone was detected a few times. The V gene is TRBV7-8, the J gene TRBJ2-7, with TRBD2 matching over 8 bases. Germline loops: CDR1 SGHVS, CDR2 FQNEAQ. The CDR3 consists of 15 residues. The junction had 13 bases not matched to a gene; V was cut back by 5 bases and J by 7 bases. The CDR3 reads CASSSPGGGSREQYF. CDR3 in DNA: TGTGCCAGCAGCAGCCCGGGGGGGGGCTCGAGGGAGCAGTACTTC.

This chain links TRBV28 with TRBJ2-1; 12 nucleotides match TRBD2. The CDR3 is 14 amino acids. Germline V gene lookup returns CDR1 MDHEN and CDR2 SYDVKM. V was pared by 6 bases and J by 8 bases, with 5 bases of the junction left unmatched. The CDR3 nucleotides read TGTGCCAGCAGAAATGGACTAGCGGGGCATGAGCAGTTCTTC. It translates to CASRNGLAGHEQFF.

The chain links TRBV29-1 to TRBJ2-3; 11 positions match TRBD2. Looked up from germline, CDR1 is SQVTM and CDR2 is ANQGSEA. CDR3 length equals 14 residues. V shed 4 bases and J 2 bases; nucleotides not matched to a gene: 2. The CDR3, as DNA: TGCAGCGTTGCACTAGCGGGGGTCACAGATACGCAGTATTTT. It specifies CSVALAGVTDTQYF.

V is TRBV19 and J is TRBJ1-4; D call uncertain. CDR1 is LNHDA, CDR2 SQIVND, per germline (reference sequence). This CDR3 is built from 17 residues. The germline V and J ends were trimmed by 5 bases and 0 bases, with 16 bases remaining between them. CDR3 residues: CASSPPRARATNEKLFF. The CDR3 bases are TGTGCCAGTAGTCCCCCGAGGGCACGTGCAACTAATGAAAAACTGTTTTTT. Using reference TRBV19 and TRBJ1-4 for the parts outside the CDR3, the full variable domain is DGGITQSPKYLFRKEGQNVTLSCEQNLNHDAMYWYRQDPGQGLRLIYYSQIVNDFQKGDIAEGYSVSREKKESFPLTVTSAQKNPTAFYLCASSPPRARATNEKLFFGSGTQLSVL.